This record covers a single TCR beta chain. Its antigen is undetermined. This sample is part of a study of regulatory T cells in long-lasting Graves disease. As for the study in general: The definition of persistent Graves' disease was over 5 years of antithyroid drugs with positive TSH receptor antibodies. Findings of the study overall: Samples came from peripheral blood alone, without thyroid tissue. Persistent Graves' cases showed lower TCR diversity than newly diagnosed cases.

This sample's time point: persistent/refractory GD, antithyroid drugs over 5 years with positive TRAb. Researchers made the TCR library from RNA that was extracted from PBMCs. According to the study, TCR beta libraries were built with iRepertoire HTBI primers and CDR3-region Arm-PCR. TCRdb used MiXCR to reprocess the multiplex PCR reads, holding one entry per CDR3 protein. The table lists 450,000 or so distinct CDR3 sequences, about 20% of them singletons. Trimming left V 5 bases short and J 6 bases short, with 22 bases between. This CDR3 has 16 amino acids. Germline V gene lookup returns CDR1 SGHTA and CDR2 FQGNSA.

The source of this sequence is a female donor with Graves disease. This specimen was peripheral blood mononuclear cells (PBMCs), taken when the disease was refractory, from a patient treated with antithyroid drugs. The gene calls are TRBV7-2 and TRBJ1-2; TRBD1 might be the D (5 bases). The DNA for the CDR3 is TGTGCCAGCAGCCAAGTGATCGCGGGGGATGCGGATGGCTACACCTTC. It encodes CASSQVIAGDADGYTF.